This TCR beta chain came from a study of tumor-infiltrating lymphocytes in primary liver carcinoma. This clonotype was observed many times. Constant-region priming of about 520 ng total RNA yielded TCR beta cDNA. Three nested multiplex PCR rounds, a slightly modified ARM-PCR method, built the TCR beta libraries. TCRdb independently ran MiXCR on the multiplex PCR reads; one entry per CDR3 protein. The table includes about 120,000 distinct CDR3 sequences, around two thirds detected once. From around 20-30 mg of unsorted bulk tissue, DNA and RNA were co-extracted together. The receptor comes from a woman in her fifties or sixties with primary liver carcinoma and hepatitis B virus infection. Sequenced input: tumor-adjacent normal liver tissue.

CDR3 protein: CASSEMNIQYF. The CDR3 DNA is TGCGCCAGCAGTGAGATGAACATTCAGTACTTC. V is TRBV10-2 and J is TRBJ2-4; D not certain. Trimming shortened V by 2 bases and J by 7 bases, and 3 bases separated the two germline ends. Germline V CDR1 and CDR2: WSHSY, SAAADI. The CDR3 is made up of 11 amino acids.